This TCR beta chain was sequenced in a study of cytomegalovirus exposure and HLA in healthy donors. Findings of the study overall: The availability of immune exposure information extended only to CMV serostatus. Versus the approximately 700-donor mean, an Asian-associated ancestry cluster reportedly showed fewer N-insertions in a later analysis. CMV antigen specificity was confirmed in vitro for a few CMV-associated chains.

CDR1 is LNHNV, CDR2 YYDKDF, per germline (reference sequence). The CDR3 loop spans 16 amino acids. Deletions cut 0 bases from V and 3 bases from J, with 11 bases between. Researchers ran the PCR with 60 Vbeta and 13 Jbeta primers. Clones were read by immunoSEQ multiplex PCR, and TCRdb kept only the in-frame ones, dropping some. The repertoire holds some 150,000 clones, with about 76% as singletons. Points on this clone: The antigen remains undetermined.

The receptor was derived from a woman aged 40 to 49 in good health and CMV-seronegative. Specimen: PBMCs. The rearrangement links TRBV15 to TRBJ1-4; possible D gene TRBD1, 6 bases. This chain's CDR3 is CATSRDPRGANEKLFF. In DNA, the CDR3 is TGTGCCACCAGCAGAGATCCCAGGGGAGCTAATGAAAAACTGTTTTTT.